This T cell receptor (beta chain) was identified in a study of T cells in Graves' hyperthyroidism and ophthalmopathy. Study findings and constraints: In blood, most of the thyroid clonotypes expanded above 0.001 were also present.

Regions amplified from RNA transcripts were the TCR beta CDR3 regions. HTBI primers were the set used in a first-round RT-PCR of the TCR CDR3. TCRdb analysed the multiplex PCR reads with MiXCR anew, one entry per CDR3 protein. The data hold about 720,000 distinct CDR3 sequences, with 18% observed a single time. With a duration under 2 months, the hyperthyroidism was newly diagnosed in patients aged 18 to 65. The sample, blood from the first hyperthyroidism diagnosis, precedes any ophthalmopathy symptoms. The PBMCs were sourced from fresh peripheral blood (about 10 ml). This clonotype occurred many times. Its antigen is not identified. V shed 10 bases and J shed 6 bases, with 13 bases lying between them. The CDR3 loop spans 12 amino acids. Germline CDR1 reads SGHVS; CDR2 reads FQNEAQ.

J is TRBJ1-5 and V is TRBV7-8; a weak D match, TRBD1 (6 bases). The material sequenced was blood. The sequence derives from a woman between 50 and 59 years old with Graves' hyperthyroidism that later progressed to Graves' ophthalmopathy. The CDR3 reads CATGKGGQPQHF. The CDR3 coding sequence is TGTGCCACAGGGAAAGGGGGTCAGCCCCAGCATTTT.